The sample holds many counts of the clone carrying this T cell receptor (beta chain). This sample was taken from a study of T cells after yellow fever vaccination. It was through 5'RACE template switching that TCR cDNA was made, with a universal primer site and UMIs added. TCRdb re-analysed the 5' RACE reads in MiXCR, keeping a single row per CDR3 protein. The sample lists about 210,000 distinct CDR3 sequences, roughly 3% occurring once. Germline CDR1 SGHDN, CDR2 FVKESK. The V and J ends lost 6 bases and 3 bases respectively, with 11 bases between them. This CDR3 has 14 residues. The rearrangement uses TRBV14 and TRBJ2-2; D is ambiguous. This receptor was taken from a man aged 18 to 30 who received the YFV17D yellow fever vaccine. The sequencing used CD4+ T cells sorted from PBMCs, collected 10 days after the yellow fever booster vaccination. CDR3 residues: CASRPGRDTGELFF. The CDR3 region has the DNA TGTGCCAGCAGGCCAGGACGGGACACCGGGGAGCTGTTTTTT. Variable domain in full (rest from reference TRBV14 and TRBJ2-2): EAGVTQFPSHSVIEKGQTVTLRCDPISGHDNLYWYRRVMGKEIKFLLHFVKESKQDESGMPNNRFLAERTGGTYSTLKVQPAELEDSGVYFCASRPGRDTGELFFGEGSRLTVL.